This T cell receptor beta chain was documented in a study of blood T cell repertoires in COVID-19. In the original processing: Reference gene primer amplification gave estimated nucleated cell counts. Profiling relied on immunoSEQ multiplex PCR, and the TCRdb table lists in-frame clones only, not all of them. V and J calls and clone size are given by that table; D and trimming were obtained from the DNA. The table includes around 58,000 clones, approximately 88% detected once. The Seattle site enrolled patients during active infection and followed them longitudinally. This clonotype was sampled from a woman aged 55-69 years with COVID-19, enrolled during active disease. The sequencing input was peripheral blood.

The CDR3, as DNA: TGTGCCAGCTCACCACTCAACACGGAGACTCGGGACACTGAAGCTTTCTTT. It translates to CASSPLNTETRDTEAFF. The chain has TRBV18 and TRBJ1-1, with D unclear. The germline V and J ends were trimmed by 1 base and 3 bases, with 18 bases remaining between them. CDR3 length: 17 residues. Per germline, CDR1 KGHSH and CDR2 LQKENI. The variable domain in full, with the rest retrieved from reference TRBV18 and TRBJ1-1, is NAGVMQNPRHLVRRRGQEARLRCSPMKGHSHVYWYRQLPEEGLKFMVYLQKENIIDESGMPKERFSAEFPKEGPSILRIQQVVRGDSAAYFCASSPLNTETRDTEAFFGQGTRLTVV.